This T cell receptor beta chain was sequenced for a study of beta chain features in type 1 diabetes. Overall study context: Examined across all samples were about 110,000,000 sorted cells.

Study results and caveats: In every one of the four CD4+ subsets, TCRB CDR3s were moderately but significantly shorter in Type 1 diabetes patients.

As every portion of the isolated RNA was reverse transcribed, the sequencing read expressed TCRB transcripts. Profiled with immunoSEQ multiplex PCR; TCRdb holds only in-frame clones, not every one. The data contain roughly 350,000 clones, over 8.5% of them singletons. The CDR3 runs to 19 residues. Germline values: CDR1 SGHTA, CDR2 FQGNSA. V lost 1 base, J lost 4 bases, and 10 bases stayed unmatched. Comment on this clone: Its antigen is still unknown.

The TCR originated in a man between 25 and 39 years old with type 1 diabetes. Sequencing was performed on central memory CD4+ T cells from blood. The chain carries TRBV7-2 and TRBJ2-6, with TRBD1 matching over 10 bases. This CDR3 reads CASSLVATGGFSGANVLTF. The CDR3 DNA is TGTGCCAGCAGCTTAGTTGCGACAGGGGGCTTCTCAGGGGCCAACGTCCTGACTTTC.